What follows are 30 T cell receptor beta chains derived from one specimen sequenced in a study of regulatory T cells in long-lasting Graves disease. Time point meaning: newly diagnosed GD, antithyroid drugs for less than 3 months. Following extraction of RNA from PBMCs, that RNA was used to make the TCR library. Arm-PCR of CDR3 regions and iRepertoire HTBI primers were the basis on which TCR beta libraries were built. TCRdb re-derived calls from the multiplex PCR reads in MiXCR, one entry per CDR3 protein. Of 200,000 to 250,000 distinct CDR3 sequences in the sample, just over 20% were seen once. This specimen consisted of peripheral blood mononuclear cells (PBMCs), obtained at new diagnosis, from a patient treated with antithyroid drugs. The receptors derive from a female donor with Graves disease.

The table lists this clonotype with a few counts. The chain uses TRBV29-1 and TRBJ1-5; D is perhaps TRBD1 (5 bases). V shed 6 bases and J shed 2 bases, with 11 bases lying between them. CDR1 is SQVTM, CDR2 ANQGSEA, per germline. This CDR3 is 13 amino acids long. CDR3 sequence (DNA): TGCAGCGTCTCCGACAGCCGCAATCAGCCCCAGCATTTT. Residues: CSVSDSRNQPQHF.

Remarks on this clonotype: A read error is likely here: a far larger clone is one base away. The chain is built from TRBV10-3 and TRBJ2-1, with D maybe TRBD2 (5 bases). There are 14 residues in the CDR3. CDR1 and CDR2 (germline): ENHRY, SYGVKD. V was trimmed by 4 bases and J by 6 bases, leaving 13 bases between them. CDR3 region: CAISARSGSNEQFF. The CDR3 nucleotides read TGTGCCATCAGTGCCCGGTCGGGGAGCAATGAGCAGTTCTTC.

This clonotype was counted at least ten times. This chain links TRBV4-2 with TRBJ2-7; 8 nucleotides match TRBD2. CDR3 size: 16 residues. V dropped 1 base and J dropped 3; count of bases not matched to a gene: 8. The germline gives CDR1 LGHNA, CDR2 YNFKEQ. The CDR3 loop reads CASSQGFGTSLYEQYF. For the CDR3, the DNA is TGTGCCAGCAGCCAAGGGTTTGGGACTAGTCTCTACGAGCAGTACTTC.

V and J are TRBV6-1 and TRBJ2-5; the match to TRBD2 covers 8 bases. The V and J ends lost 5 bases and 7 bases, in that order; junction bases with no gene match: 12. CDR1 is MNHNS and CDR2 is SASEGT in the germline V gene. The CDR3 sequence is 15 residues long. CDR3 bases: TGTGCCAGCAGTCCCCGCGGGGGGAATCGAGGGACCCAGTACTTC. It encodes CASSPRGGNRGTQYF.

This clonotype has a count of ten or more. V usage is TRBV7-2 and J usage is TRBJ2-1; D unresolved. V gave up 1 base and J gave up 10 bases, with 17 bases separating them. The germline gives CDR1 SGHTA, CDR2 FQGNSA. This CDR3 comprises 15 residues. The CDR3 DNA follows: TGTGCCAGCAGCTTAGGAGGCCGAGACTTTAGAGAGCAGTTCTTC. This codes for CASSLGGRDFREQFF. The full variable domain, with the rest looked up from reference TRBV7-2 and TRBJ2-1, is GAGVSQSPSNKVTEKGKDVELRCDPISGHTALYWYRQSLGQGLEFLIYFQGNSAPDKSGLPSDRFSAERTGGSVSTLTIQRTQQEDSAVYLCASSLGGRDFREQFFGPGTRLTVL.

This clonotype appeared many times. The chain couples TRBV4-3 to TRBJ1-6; D remains unclear. Germline V lookup: CDR1 LGHNA, CDR2 YSLEER. This CDR3 region has 13 residues. V was shortened by 0 bases and J by 6 bases, with 3 bases between the two germline ends. The DNA for the CDR3 is TGCGCCAGCAGCCAAGACAGTAATTCACCCCTCCACTTT. It encodes CASSQDSNSPLHF.

Turning to this clonotype: Given a much more abundant clone one base away, this may be a read error. This chain joins TRBV18 and TRBJ2-1; 8 positions match TRBD1. Looked up from germline, CDR1 is KGHSH and CDR2 is LQKENI. With 2 bases clipped from V and 13 bases from J, the junction kept 16 bases outside the gene matches. This CDR3 is 16 amino acids long. CDR3 amino acids: CASSPTGQVGPETQFF. The CDR3 DNA is TGTGCCAGCTCACCAACGGGACAGGTGGGACCCGAGACCCAGTTCTTC.

This clonotype was recorded at least ten times. The J gene is TRBJ1-2, the V gene TRBV2; 9 bases match TRBD1. Germline V lookup: CDR1 SNHLY, CDR2 FYNNEI. V gave up 6 bases and J gave up 6 bases; unmatched junction bases: 8. CDR3 length equals 14 residues. The CDR3 protein is CASRATGGWDGYTF. The CDR3 region has the DNA TGTGCCAGCAGAGCTACAGGGGGCTGGGATGGCTACACCTTC.

This clonotype was detected many times. This chain connects TRBV4-3 to TRBJ2-7, with D possibly matching TRBD2 (5 bases). Germline-derived CDR1 and CDR2 are LGHNA and YSLEER. The CDR3 length is 13 residues. V dropped 0 bases and J dropped 6 bases, with 9 bases sitting between them. For the CDR3, the DNA is TGCGCCAGCAGCCAAGAACTAGGGTTCGAGCAGTACTTC. Its translation is CASSQELGFEQYF.

CDR3 region: CATSVGGKNSPLHF. The CDR3 DNA reads as TGTGCCACCAGCGTGGGGGGGAAAAATTCACCCCTCCACTTT. This rearrangement joins TRBV15 to TRBJ1-6; the D gene is possibly TRBD1 (5 bases). V gave up 5 bases and J gave up 7 bases, with 12 bases separating them. The CDR3 totals 14 residues. CDR1 and CDR2 from the germline V gene are LNHNV and YYDKDF (reference sequence).

The V and J genes are TRBV19 and TRBJ1-1; a weak D match, TRBD1 (5 bases). Trimming took off 7 bases at V and 6 bases at J, with 15 bases between the two ends. This CDR3 is 13 amino acids long. The germline V gene has CDR1 LNHDA and CDR2 SQIVND (reference sequence). The chain's CDR3 is CASTVPGSPEAFF. CDR3 coding DNA: TGTGCCAGTACAGTTCCAGGGAGCCCTGAAGCTTTCTTT.

A word on this clonotype: A much larger clone lies one base from this, so it may be a read error. The chain employs TRBV18 and TRBJ2-6; no clear D. Trimming cost V 6 bases and J 2 bases, with 11 bases left between them. Germline V gene lookup returns CDR1 KGHSH and CDR2 LQKENI. CDR3 size: 15 residues. The CDR3 loop reads CASSGQSPGANVLTF. The CDR3 DNA sequence: TGTGCCAGCTCCGGGCAGAGCCCTGGGGCCAACGTCCTGACTTTC.

This clonotype was picked up many times. For the CDR3, the DNA is TGTGCCAGCAGTGAACTGGGGCAGGGTAGTTACGAGCAGTACTTC. This encodes CASSELGQGSYEQYF. The rearrangement uses TRBV6-1 and TRBJ2-7; D is perhaps TRBD1 (5 bases). Germline CDR1 and CDR2: MNHNS and SASEGT. This CDR3 contains 15 residues. V dropped 2 bases and J dropped 4 bases, with 15 bases sitting between them.

Regarding this clonotype: A far larger clone differs by one base, so this is likely a read error. The chain carries TRBV6-2 or TRBV6-3 and TRBJ2-3; 7 bases line up with TRBD2. Germline trimming cut 3 bases from V and 2 bases from J; bases unmatched to any gene: 11. In germline, CDR1 is MNHEY, CDR2 SVGEGT. CDR3 length: 17 amino acids. The CDR3 sequence: CASSYPRGRFYTDTQYF. The CDR3 DNA follows: TGTGCCAGCAGTTATCCCCGCGGGAGATTCTACACAGATACGCAGTATTTT.

This clonotype was seen only a few times. The chain carries TRBV7-2 and TRBJ2-5; D gene unclear. Trimming shortened V by 5 bases and J by 5 bases, and 12 bases separated the two germline ends. Germline V gives CDR1 SGHTA, CDR2 FQGNSA. This CDR3 is built from 13 residues. CDR3 DNA: TGTGCCAGCAGCGAAACCGTGGAGGAGACCCAGTACTTC. Translating it yields CASSETVEETQYF.

The chain joins TRBV7-9 to TRBJ1-2, with a possible D match to TRBD1 (6 bases). Germline-derived CDR1 and CDR2 are SEHNR and FQNEAQ (reference sequence). Trimming stripped 4 bases from V and 6 bases from J, with 18 bases between. This CDR3 is built from 15 residues. The CDR3: CASSSHLQGGDGYTF. The CDR3 DNA reads TGTGCCAGCAGCTCCCACTTACAGGGCGGGGATGGCTACACCTTC.

The chain carries TRBV6-2 or TRBV6-3 and TRBJ2-3, with 7 bases that match TRBD2. The germline CDR1 and CDR2 sequences are MNHEY and SVGEGT. The CDR3 runs to 14 residues. Trimming removed 7 bases from V and 8 bases from J; junction bases left unmatched: 12. The CDR3 DNA is TGTGCCAGCAAAACTAGCGCAACGGGAGGTACGCAGTATTTT. Its translation: CASKTSATGGTQYF.

This clonotype has a handful of counts. The chain joins TRBV6-2 or TRBV6-3 to TRBJ2-5; D call uncertain. Germline values: CDR1 MNHEY, CDR2 SVGEGT. This CDR3 is 13 amino acids long. V was pared by 0 bases and J by 3 bases, with 5 bases between. The CDR3 protein is CASSYSGKETQYF. The CDR3 bases are TGTGCCAGCAGTTACTCGGGGAAAGAGACCCAGTACTTC.

This clonotype appeared a few times. The CDR3: CASSQDTSLEAFF. CDR3 DNA sequence: TGTGCCAGCAGCCAAGATACGAGCCTTGAAGCTTTCTTT. The V gene is TRBV4-2, the J gene TRBJ1-1; no reliable D call. The CDR3 is 13 residues long. CDR1 and CDR2 (germline): LGHNA, YNFKEQ. V shed 0 bases and J shed 7 bases, with 9 bases lying between them.

There are many counts of this clonotype. The chain's CDR3 is CASREDRHNQPQHF. For the CDR3, the DNA is TGTGCCAGTAGAGAGGACAGACACAATCAGCCCCAGCATTTT. This chain links TRBV19 with TRBJ1-5, with D perhaps matching TRBD1 (6 bases). Germline V gene sequence: CDR1 LNHDA, CDR2 SQIVND (reference sequence). The CDR3 consists of 14 residues. Trimming left V 6 bases short and J 3 bases short, with 12 bases between. The full variable domain, rest sourced from reference TRBV19 and TRBJ1-5, is DGGITQSPKYLFRKEGQNVTLSCEQNLNHDAMYWYRQDPGQGLRLIYYSQIVNDFQKGDIAEGYSVSREKKESFPLTVTSAQKNPTAFYLCASREDRHNQPQHFGDGTRLSIL.

This clonotype was seen a few times. V gene TRBV7-8 combines with J gene TRBJ2-3; 7 bases map to TRBD1. CDR1 is SGHVS, CDR2 FQNEAQ, per germline. The CDR3 totals 15 residues. The junction had 7 bases not matched to a gene; V was cut back by 4 bases and J by 3 bases. The CDR3 loop reads CASSSPGQRTDTQYF. CDR3 DNA sequence: TGTGCCAGCAGCTCACCGGGACAGAGGACAGATACGCAGTATTTT.

This clonotype was picked up many times. The genes are TRBV20-1 and TRBJ2-3, with 8 bases that match TRBD2. The CDR3 has 13 amino acids. Germline V gene lookup returns CDR1 DFQATT and CDR2 SNEGSKA (reference sequence). J was trimmed by 2 bases and V by 3 bases; bases with no gene match: 1. DNA of the CDR3: TGCAGTGCTAGCGGGGGGGCCACAGATACGCAGTATTTT. Protein: CSASGGATDTQYF.

Many counts were recorded for this clonotype. The chain employs TRBV5-1 and TRBJ2-7; 9 bases match TRBD1. Germline V gene data show CDR1 as SGHRS and CDR2 as YFSETQ. V lost 0 bases to trimming and J lost 1 base; unmatched junction nucleotides: 5. This CDR3 spans 16 amino acids. CDR3: CASSLAAGQGSYEQYF. CDR3 nucleotides: TGCGCCAGCAGCTTGGCCGCGGGACAGGGATCCTACGAGCAGTACTTC.

This chain uses TRBV9 with TRBJ1-2, with TRBD1 identical over 8 bases. This CDR3 spans 15 amino acids. V gave up 3 bases and J gave up 4 bases; unmatched junction bases: 8. In germline, CDR1 is SGDLS, CDR2 YYNGEE. DNA for the CDR3: TGTGCCAGCAGCGCGACCGGGACAGGAGTCTATGGCTACACCTTC. It is translated as CASSATGTGVYGYTF.

Points on this clonotype: The CDR3 carries no conserved terminal phenylalanine or tryptophan, so it likely arises from a read error. V gene TRBV4-3 combines with J gene TRBJ1-1; no definite D call. This CDR3 is 14 amino acids long. The germline CDR1 and CDR2 sequences are LGHNA and YSLEER. V was cut by 3 bases and J by 3 bases, with 11 bases left in between. The CDR3 spells CASSQALGYTEAFS. CDR3 nucleotide sequence: TGCGCCAGCAGCCAGGCCCTGGGGTACACTGAAGCTTTCTCT.

Ten or more counts support this clonotype. Germline and junction disagree at one end, which may indicate a read error. The chain combines TRBV20-1 with TRBJ1-5; 7 bases line up with TRBD1. CDR1 is DFQATT and CDR2 is SNEGSKA in the germline V gene (reference sequence). CDR3 length: 14 amino acids. CDR3 protein: CSTRRGHSNQPQHF. The CDR3 DNA is TGCAGTACTAGGAGGGGGCATAGCAATCAGCCCCAGCATTTT.

The V gene is TRBV20-1, the J gene TRBJ2-7, with TRBD2 matching over 15 bases. Germline loops: CDR1 DFQATT, CDR2 SNEGSKA (reference sequence). The CDR3 consists of 14 residues. J lost 7 bases, V lost 2 bases, and 3 bases had no gene match. CDR3 loop: CSARPGTSGREQYF. The CDR3 DNA reads TGCAGTGCTAGACCAGGGACTAGCGGGAGGGAGCAGTACTTC.

The chain recombines TRBV5-5 with TRBJ2-5; tentatively, D is TRBD2 (6 bases). The CDR3 has 14 amino acids. Trimming shortened V by 0 bases and J by 4 bases, and 10 bases separated the two germline ends. Germline V lookup: CDR1 SGHKS, CDR2 YYEKEE (reference sequence). The CDR3 region has the DNA TGTGCCAGCAGCTTGGATGCTAGCGTAGAGACCCAGTACTTC. It translates to CASSLDASVETQYF.

This clonotype was counted at least ten times. The chain has TRBV20-1 and TRBJ2-5, with TRBD1 matching 7 bases. The length of the CDR3 is 12 residues. The V gene end was trimmed by 3 bases and the J gene end by 5 bases; junction bases not matched to a gene: 3. The germline gives CDR1 DFQATT, CDR2 SNEGSKA (reference sequence). CDR3 residues: CSASDRDETQYF. The CDR3 DNA reads as TGCAGTGCTAGCGACAGGGACGAGACCCAGTACTTC.

This clonotype was seen at least ten times. Likely a read error: the CDR3 ends without its conserved phenylalanine or tryptophan. J is TRBJ2-4 and V is TRBV11-2; a possible D gene is TRBD1 (6 bases). The germline V gene has CDR1 SGHAT and CDR2 FQNNGV. V was shortened by 4 bases and J by 4 bases, with 11 bases between the two germline ends. This CDR3 region has 14 residues. CDR3 residues: CASSSQGSKNIQYL. Here the CDR3 DNA reads TGTGCCAGCAGCTCCCAGGGGAGTAAAAACATTCAGTACCTC.